This T cell receptor (beta chain) was retrieved from a study of shared clonotypes between healthy human individuals. The sequencing of unsorted PBMC DNA took place on ten immunoSEQ deep assay plates. Under the authors' procedure: ImmunoSEQ only sent back junction sequences with no quality scores, so filtering was done differently. Libraries were prepared by immunoSEQ multiplex PCR; TCRdb keeps only in-frame clonotypes and omits some of them. V and J calls and clone size are copied from that table; D and trimming were computed from the DNA. The data show about 560,000 clones, roughly 79% seen once. Trimming stripped 7 bases from V and 6 bases from J, with 16 bases between. The CDR3 is 13 amino acids. CDR1 and CDR2 from the germline V gene are MNHEY and SVGAGI. Every donor was a Caucasian adult from Nashville, Tennessee. Genomic DNA, for the unsorted samples, came from tens of millions of PBMCs.

Sequenced sample: PBMCs. The origin of this receptor is a woman between 40 and 55 years old in good health. Some clones in this sample may be carry-over from other donors' samples. The chain uses TRBV6-5 and TRBJ2-7, with D maybe TRBD2 (6 bases). CDR3 DNA sequence: TGTGCCAGCAACCCAACGGGGGTTTCCGAGCAGTACTTC. It translates to CASNPTGVSEQYF.